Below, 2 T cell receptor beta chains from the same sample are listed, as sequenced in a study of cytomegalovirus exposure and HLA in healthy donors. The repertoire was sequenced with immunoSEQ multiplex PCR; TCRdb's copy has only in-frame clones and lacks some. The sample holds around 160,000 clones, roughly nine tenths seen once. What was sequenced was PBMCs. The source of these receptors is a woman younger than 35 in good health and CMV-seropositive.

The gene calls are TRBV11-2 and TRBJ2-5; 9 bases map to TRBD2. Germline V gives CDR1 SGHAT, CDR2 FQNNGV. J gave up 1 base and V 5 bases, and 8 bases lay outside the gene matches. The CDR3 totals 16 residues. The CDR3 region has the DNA TGTGCCAGCAGCGAAAGGACTAGCGTATTCCAAGAGACCCAGTACTTC. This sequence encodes CASSERTSVFQETQYF. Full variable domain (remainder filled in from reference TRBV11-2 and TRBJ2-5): EAGVAQSPRYKIIEKRQSVAFWCNPISGHATLYWYQQILGQGPKLLIQFQNNGVVDDSQLPKDRFSAERLKGVDSTLKIQPAKLEDSAVYLCASSERTSVFQETQYFGPGTRLLVL.

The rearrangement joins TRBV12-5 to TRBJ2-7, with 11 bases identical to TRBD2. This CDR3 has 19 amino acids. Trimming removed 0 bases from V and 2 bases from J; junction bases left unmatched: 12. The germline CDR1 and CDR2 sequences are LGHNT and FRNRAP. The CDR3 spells CASGLVLASGGRTPYEQYF. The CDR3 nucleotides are TGTGCTAGTGGTTTGGTACTCGCTAGCGGGGGGCGTACCCCCTACGAGCAGTACTTC. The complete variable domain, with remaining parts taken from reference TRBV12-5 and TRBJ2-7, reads DARVTQTPRHKVTEMGQEVTMRCQPILGHNTVFWYRQTMMQGLELLAYFRNRAPLDDSGMPKDRFSAEMPDATLATLKIQPSEPRDSAVYFCASGLVLASGGRTPYEQYFGPGTRLTVT.